A selection of T cell receptor beta chains follows, all from one sample in a study of cytomegalovirus exposure and HLA in healthy donors. Method: immunoSEQ multiplex PCR; TCRdb's copy keeps in-frame clones and lacks some. The table includes approximately 180,000 clones, roughly 86% detected once. Material: PBMCs. The origin of the receptors is a man aged 18 to 35 in good health and CMV-seropositive. CDR3s include the opening cysteine and the closing phenylalanine or tryptophan. The order of the fields is D gene, V gene, J gene, clone size, CDR3 DNA, CDR3 protein. D genes are given only for firm matches. Clone size is shown for a subset of rows, as once, few, many or a class of expanded clone.

TRBD2,TRBV7-2,TRBJ2-7,once,TGTGCCAGCAGCTCCCAGGCGGGGGAGTACGAGCAGTACTTC,CASSSQAGEYEQYF
NA,TRBV7-2,TRBJ1-2,once,TGTGCCAGCAGCTTCGGAGGTTGGTATGGCTACACCTTC,CASSFGGWYGYTF
NA,TRBV7-9,TRBJ2-2,NA,TGTGCCAGCAGCTTCATGGGACTCAACACCGGGGAGCTGTTTTTT,CASSFMGLNTGELFF
NA,TRBV27,TRBJ2-7,NA,TGTGCCAGCAGTTTGTGGGCGGGAAACGAGCAGTACTTC,CASSLWAGNEQYF
NA,TRBV27,TRBJ1-1,NA,TGTGCCAGCAGTCTCCAGGCCGACACTGAAGCTTTCTTT,CASSLQADTEAFF
NA,TRBV2,TRBJ1-4,NA,TGTGCCACCGGGGCAGGGGAGCAGGAAAAACTGTTTTTT,CATGAGEQEKLFF
NA,TRBV2,TRBJ2-3,NA,TGTGCCAGCAGTTTGGGCGGGGCCAGCACAGATACGCAGTATTTT,CASSLGGASTDTQYF
NA,TRBV7-6,TRBJ1-2,NA,TGTGCCAGCAGCTTAGCCGACAGCTATGGCTACACCTTC,CASSLADSYGYTF
NA,TRBV27,TRBJ1-1,NA,TGTGCCAGCAGTTCACAGGATCCAGGGAACGAAGCTTTCTTT,CASSSQDPGNEAFF
NA,TRBV7-9,TRBJ2-7,NA,TGTGCCAGCAGCACCAGGTCCTACGAGCAGTACTTC,CASSTRSYEQYF
TRBD1,TRBV5-6,TRBJ1-2,NA,TGTGCCAGCAGCCGACCTGACAGGGCATTTGGCTACACCTTC,CASSRPDRAFGYTF